The T cell receptor beta chain described here comes from a study of cytomegalovirus exposure and HLA in healthy donors (dated by TCRdb to about 2017). About the full investigation: An earlier analysis of approximately 600 of the donors reported more than 250 Gb of sequence data and 100 million to 140 million unique TCR beta sequences from some 180 million T cells. An early release covering roughly 640 HLA-typed donors comprised 300 to 350 gigabases of sequencing data and some 79 million unique TCR sequences. All discovery cohort repertoires had been generated using a single sequencing platform. Alongside the repertoire data, information on donor age, sex, ethnicity and CMV serostatus was compiled. In the later analysis, no new phenotypic data were used to find candidate immune exposures; instead, reliance was placed on TCR beta sequences and their occurrence across donors. HLA typing included class I and class II loci at four-digit resolution. The study used immunosequencing to profile the T cell repertoires of approximately 630 subjects and linked those repertoires to cytomegalovirus serostatus. A separate validation cohort of 100 to 150 different subjects was used in addition to the roughly 620-subject first cohort. Typing coverage differed by locus: A, B, C, DRB1 and DQB1 were typed in roughly 629-640 donors, DQA1 in roughly 500, DPA1 in over 600, and DPB1 in around 490. A later genetic analysis took genome-wide SNP genotypes for 398 of the 666 donors and used that subset as a discovery cohort. The genetic ancestry cluster associated with self-reported Caucasian donors included around 76% of the roughly 400 genotyped donors. Among around 400 genotyped donors of the cohort, an average of about 240,000 unique TCR beta nucleotide sequences was sequenced per donor, of which 15% to 20% were non-productive. To predict cytomegalovirus infection status, the study combined high-throughput TCR immunosequencing, statistical association of individual TCRs with disease status, and machine learning. In a later analysis, previously published TCR beta repertoires from 550 to 700 donors were re-analyzed and high-resolution HLA genotyping was added so that TCR occurrence patterns could be studied. The study aimed to test whether cataloging public T cell receptors could reveal signatures of past pathogen exposure. Five DR-DQ haplotypes were treated as single units for association and clustering because of strong linkage in the cohort. To decide whether each TCR beta V gene segment behaved as functional or pseudogenic, an earlier analysis of some 600 of the donors relied on high-throughput TCR beta sequencing.

Trimming at the junction amounts to 5 bases on V and 3 bases on J, and the germline ends lie 9 bases apart. CDR1 SGHDT and CDR2 YYEEEE are derived from the germline V gene. The CDR3 numbers 12 residues from cysteine through phenylalanine. Just the 36-base CDR3 DNA is kept, in frame starting at base 1. The cohort was made up of 666 healthy bone marrow donors. At the time of sampling, every cohort member was nominally healthy, though immune exposures that went unrecorded were likely present. The donor tested CMV seronegative and was one of the 352 seronegative cohort members. A peripheral blood sample was collected from each donor, and TCR beta sequencing was performed on peripheral blood mononuclear cells. Genomic DNA was extracted from the blood cell samples with the Qiagen DNeasy Blood Extraction Kit. Results and caveats for the whole study, not just this receptor: While some public TCRs were present in many individuals, most TCR sequences turned up only very rarely across donors. Some IMGT-functional V segments, including TRBV6-2 and TRBV6-3, could not be distinguished by the 87-base-pair reads and were therefore excluded. The only immune exposure information available for the cohort was CMV serostatus. A total of 150 or so TCR beta chains were listed by the study as associated with cytomegalovirus. Because counts were too low, 15 to 20 rarely observed V segments, including chromosome 9 orphons, were excluded from the earlier analysis of 500 to 700 of the donors. Specific HLA alleles were associated with 15,000 to 20,000 TCR beta sequences at a false discovery rate of 0.05 in a later analysis. Several of the top co-occurrence clusters appeared to be linked to parvovirus B19, influenza, CMV and Epstein-Barr virus, according to a later analysis. Most CMV-associated TCR beta chains appeared to be HLA-restricted in a later analysis, and the HLA associations seemed to be driven largely by CMV exposure. In both the original and validation cohorts, the classifier was reported to diagnose cytomegalovirus status with high specificity and sensitivity. Because some donors lacked HLA typing at each locus, the association tests relied only on the typed subset. When HLA alleles, especially DR and DQ, strongly co-occurred, TCR associations were difficult to assign to individual alleles. In this cohort, only TCR beta chains were sequenced, and detectable features were limited by the absence of alpha or paired-chain data. The authors suggested that the approach could potentially be extended to other disease states and immunological phenotypes. The sequencing pipeline was judged likely to have produced a cluster of highly shared sequence variants as a technical artifact. In a later analysis, HLA-associated TCR beta chains were found to be more clonally expanded and to have lower generation probabilities than equally common non-associated chains. Three of the identified cytomegalovirus-associated TCR beta chains were confirmed in vitro to be specific for cytomegalovirus antigens. Correlated functional status among segregating V segments might be attributable to linkage disequilibrium, but an unknown experimental factor could not be ruled out. In an earlier analysis of fewer than 750 of the donors, most TCR beta V segments were observed in productive rearrangements about 87% or about 30% of the time, broadly matching IMGT annotations. A later genetic analysis associated a missense DCLRE1C variant with V-gene and J-gene trimming of TCR beta chains, and an independent cohort replicated the association. A further reported finding was that TCR beta sequences accurately predicted the HLA-A and HLA-B alleles for most subjects in the first cohort. Compared with the 666-donor mean, donors in an Asian-associated ancestry cluster had fewer N-insertions in productive TCRs, according to a later genetic analysis. Roughly uniform sequencing depth across donors was assumed in presence/absence analyses, although this assumption may not hold. According to a later analysis, TCR association rates differed among HLA loci, with DRB1 alleles showing the most associated TCRs and HLA-C alleles showing the fewest.

Comments on this clone: Its antigen target is currently unknown. Per-base quality was not reported, and no clone a single base away is much larger than it.

The library relied on the immunoSEQ multiplex PCR assay. The multiplex PCR relied on a mix of 60 forward primers for TCR Vbeta segments and 13 reverse primers for TCR Jbeta segments. The CDR3 region of rearranged TCR beta genes was amplified from genomic DNA with a multiplex PCR assay. Amplified TCR beta libraries were sequenced as 87-base-pair reads on the Illumina HiSeq System. The source study handled its data this way. A later analysis tallied some 79 million unique TCR beta chains across the approximately 670 repertoires, and some 10 million of those chains were shared by two or more donors. To remove PCR and sequencing errors, raw reads were error-corrected and collapsed into unique sequences using a nearest-neighbor algorithm that merged closely related sequences. V, D and J gene segments were assigned by aligning CDR3 sequences to IMGT reference sequences. Each retained sequence needed at least a six-nucleotide match to both a V gene segment and a J gene segment. Rearrangements were called productive when the CDR3 lacked stop codons and stayed in frame with V and J; all others were non-productive. CDR3 was defined according to IMGT convention as the region running from the second conserved V-encoded cysteine to the conserved J-encoded phenylalanine. In an earlier analysis of 550 to 650 of the donors, sequences lacking an unambiguous match to a single V gene segment were excluded. In an earlier analysis of a few hundred of the donors, V segments were called functional above 56.7% productive rearrangements and were called segregating when the between-donor standard deviation exceeded 5%. A statistical classification framework was built for diagnosing cytomegalovirus status from the catalog of TCR beta chain sequences. In a later analysis, V and J genes were assigned by comparing TCR nucleotide sequences against IMGT/GENE-DB human TR gene sequences. The TCRdist pipeline was used in a later analysis to assign CDR3 sequences and most-parsimonious VDJ recombination scenarios. In a later analysis, every TCR beta chain was defined by the combination of its CDR3 amino acid sequence and its V-gene family, and reads without a unique V-gene family were dropped. To address suspected cross-contamination and a sequencing artifact, a later analysis removed 450 to 700 highly shared, low-generation-probability nucleotide sequences. For each public chain, a later analysis derived a clonal expansion index from normalized ranks of inferred template counts within each repertoire. Generation probabilities in a later analysis came from a VDJ recombination model fitted to out-of-frame rearrangements, and those results were checked against IGoR. In a later analysis, hypergeometric tests were used to score TCR-TCR, TCR-HLA and TCR-CMV co-occurrence, with a repertoire-size bias correction applied to TCR pairs. To estimate false discovery rates, a later analysis permuted the HLA or CMV assignments 20 times. In a later analysis, co-occurring TCRs were grouped using DBSCAN, and TCRdist sequence similarity was added for clustering within HLA-allele-positive subsets. Repertoires with fewer than 30,000 or more than 120,000 public chains, plus five repertoires with anomalous nucleotide sharing, were excluded from co-occurrence clustering. The table comes from immuneACCESS by way of TCRdb, which keeps in-frame sequences with V and J called. Part of the clones is missing from these tables; in studies checked, under half for an unresolved V gene and the rest for unknown reasons. V and J calls and clone size follow that table, whereas D and trimming were derived from the DNA. This sample comprises approximately 130,000 clones, around 81% of them detected only once. The ten largest clones represent approximately 1.7% of the sample.

This TCR was recovered from a woman in her 50s in good health and CMV-seronegative. Source material: PBMCs. The chain joins TRBV5-6 to TRBJ2-7, and perhaps TRBD2 as D gene, on 6 matching bases. The DNA sequence reads TGTGCCAGCAGTCCCGGGGGCTACGAGCAGTACTTC. Translated, it reads CASSPGGYEQYF. The reference TRBV5-6 and TRBJ2-7 proteins fill in what lies around the CDR3, so the full variable domain reads DAGVTQSPTHLIKTRGQQVTLRCSPKSGHDTVSWYQQALGQGPQFIFQYYEEEERQRGNFPDRFSGHQFPNYSSELNVNALLLGDSALYLCASSPGGYEQYFGPGTRLTVT.